The 18 T cell receptor beta chains given below trace back to one sample, sequenced in a study of T cell responses to AZD1222 COVID-19 vaccine (dated by TCRdb to about 2021). The library relied on the immunoSEQ multiplex PCR assay. The immuneACCESS repertoire file appears here via TCRdb, limited to in-frame rearrangements. These files lack a portion of the clones; in checked studies, under half of the deficit traces to unresolved V genes, and the cause of the others is not known. A total of roughly 170,000 clones appear in this sample, 88% of them only once. 0.49% of the sample is taken by the ten largest. Interpreted using the paper, the time point label stands for: baseline before first vaccination. Sequenced here: peripheral blood, sampled on day 0 of AZD1222 vaccination. These receptors originate from an adult in good health.

The chain has TRBV7-3 and TRBJ2-1, with TRBD1 matching over 12 bases. V shed 1 base and J 10 bases; nucleotides not matched to a gene: 5. The germline V gene encodes CDR1 SGHTA and CDR2 FQGTGA. The CDR3 spans 15 residues. CDR3 DNA sequence: TGTGCCAGCAGCTTAATGGGACAGGGGGCCGTGGAGCAGTTCTTC. It encodes CASSLMGQGAVEQFF.

This clone has a handful of counts. The chain is built from TRBV19 and TRBJ1-2; a weak D match, TRBD1 (5 bases). Trimming shortened V by 11 bases and J by 8 bases, and 18 bases separated the two germline ends. The CDR3 runs 12 residues. CDR1 is LNHDA, CDR2 SQIVND, per germline (reference sequence). This chain's CDR3 is CAARAGTRGYTF. CDR3 nucleotide sequence: TGTGCCGCAAGGGCAGGGACGAGGGGCTACACCTTC.

This rearrangement joins TRBV7-2 to TRBJ2-2; no firm D call. V lost 5 bases and J lost 6, with 10 bases in between. The CDR3 covers 13 residues. CDR1 and CDR2 from the germline V gene are SGHTA and FQGNSA. CDR3 region: CASSPPNAGELFF. The CDR3 bases are TGTGCCAGCAGCCCCCCCAATGCCGGGGAGCTGTTTTTT.

V and J are TRBV11-2 and TRBJ1-4, with 9 bases fitting TRBD1. The V gene end was trimmed by 5 bases and the J gene end by 2 bases; junction bases not matched to a gene: 12. CDR1 is SGHAT and CDR2 is FQNNGV in the germline V gene. The length of the CDR3 is 18 residues. The CDR3, as DNA: TGTGCCAGCAGCAACCACCCGGGACAGGGTAGCACTAATGAAAAACTGTTTTTT. Encoded protein: CASSNHPGQGSTNEKLFF.

The genes are TRBV6-5 and TRBJ1-1, with unresolved D. The V end lost 4 bases, the J end lost 11 bases, and 11 bases lay between the germline ends. Looked up from germline, CDR1 is MNHEY and CDR2 is SVGAGI. The CDR3 runs to 11 residues. The CDR3 reads CASSLKGTAFF. In nucleotides, the CDR3 is TGTGCCAGCAGTTTGAAGGGTACGGCTTTCTTT.

In this sample, this clone turned up a few times. The CDR3 DNA reads as TGTGCCAGCAAGGGCGGGCAGGGAACTGAAGCTTTCTTT. The encoded protein is CASKGGQGTEAFF. V and J are TRBV9 and TRBJ1-1, with D perhaps TRBD1 (5 bases). The germline gives CDR1 SGDLS, CDR2 YYNGEE. There are 13 residues in the CDR3. The V and J ends lost 6 bases and 5 bases respectively, with 14 bases between them.

This chain uses TRBV4-1 with TRBJ1-2; tentative D call: TRBD1 (6 bases). With 0 bases removed from V and 4 bases from J, the gap between germline ends came to 15 bases. The CDR3 covers 16 residues. Germline lookup yields CDR1 MGHRA and CDR2 YSYEKL. The CDR3 DNA reads as TGCGCCAGCAGCCAAGATGGCCAGGGGTTTGGCTATGGCTACACCTTC. Its translation is CASSQDGQGFGYGYTF.

This chain uses TRBV19 with TRBJ1-4; D is uncertain. This CDR3 is built from 13 residues. CDR1 is LNHDA and CDR2 is SQIVND in the germline V gene (reference sequence). Trimming took 6 bases from V and 8 from J, leaving 13 bases between them. CDR3: CASSPSVQEKLFF. Here the CDR3 DNA reads TGTGCCAGTAGCCCCTCGGTACAGGAAAAACTGTTTTTT.

The genes are TRBV5-1 and TRBJ2-7; D unclear. The germline gives CDR1 SGHRS, CDR2 YFSETQ. The V and J ends lost 3 bases and 0 bases respectively, with 7 bases between them. The CDR3 is made up of 13 amino acids. In DNA form, the CDR3 reads TGCGCCAGCAGCTCCGACGTCTCCTACGAGCAGTACTTC. This codes for CASSSDVSYEQYF.

This clone has only one observation. The gene calls are TRBV21-1 and TRBJ1-2. TRBV21-1 has pseudogene status. The CDR3 length is 11 residues. CDR3 bases: TGTGCCTCCGGGACGGCCGTTGGCTACACCTTC. Translated: CASGTAVGYTF.

This rearrangement joins TRBV7-9 to TRBJ2-7; D gene unclear. From germline, CDR1 is SEHNR and CDR2 FQNEAQ (reference sequence). The CDR3 is 12 amino acids. The V and J ends lost 2 bases and 6 bases respectively, with 8 bases between them. The chain's CDR3 is CASSLYRSEQYF. The CDR3 DNA follows: TGTGCCAGCAGCTTATACAGAAGCGAGCAGTACTTC.

This clone appeared many times. This rearrangement joins TRBV7-9 to TRBJ1-5; D call uncertain. The V gene's germline CDR1 is SEHNR and CDR2 FQNEAQ (reference sequence). This CDR3 comprises 17 residues. V was trimmed by 0 bases and J by 1 base, leaving 13 bases between them. The CDR3 here is CASSLAGGLGSNQPQHF. The DNA for the CDR3 is TGTGCCAGCAGCTTAGCGGGAGGCCTTGGGAGCAATCAGCCCCAGCATTTT.

The V call is TRBV9, the J call TRBJ1-1, with no clear D. The CDR3 has 16 amino acids. The V gene lost 0 bases and the J gene lost 0 bases, with 12 bases spanning the gap. Germline CDR1 reads SGDLS; CDR2 reads YYNGEE. The CDR3 is CASSVAPDRMNTEAFF. As DNA, the CDR3 is TGTGCCAGCAGCGTAGCTCCAGACCGCATGAACACTGAAGCTTTCTTT.

The V and J genes are TRBV28 and TRBJ1-1, with D hard to call. CDR1 and CDR2 from the germline V gene are MDHEN and SYDVKM. The CDR3 is made up of 16 amino acids. V lost 3 bases and J 0 bases, leaving 14 bases between the germline ends. The CDR3 reads CASSFSPGGLNTEAFF. CDR3 DNA sequence: TGTGCCAGCAGTTTCTCCCCGGGAGGGTTGAACACTGAAGCTTTCTTT.

J is TRBJ2-5 and V is TRBV20-1, with a tentative D call TRBD2 (6 bases). Trimming took off 5 bases at V and 4 bases at J, with 8 bases between the two ends. This CDR3 is built from 11 residues. In germline, CDR1 is DFQATT, CDR2 SNEGSKA (reference sequence). The CDR3 sequence is CSALGGETQYF. The CDR3 coding sequence is TGCAGTGCTCTCGGGGGAGAGACCCAGTACTTC.

This clone was found a few times. This rearrangement joins TRBV27 to TRBJ2-7; D unclear. V was cut by 0 bases and J by 0 bases, with 9 bases left in between. Per germline, CDR1 MNHEY and CDR2 SMNVEV (reference sequence). The CDR3 is 15 residues long. The CDR3: CASSLSLQSSYEQYF. In DNA form, the CDR3 reads TGTGCCAGCAGTTTATCCCTACAGAGCTCCTACGAGCAGTACTTC.

The rearrangement joins TRBV5-1 to TRBJ1-4; the D gene is possibly TRBD1 (6 bases). The CDR3 is made up of 14 amino acids. Germline V gene sequence: CDR1 SGHRS, CDR2 YFSETQ. Trimming took 7 bases from V and 6 from J, leaving 16 bases between them. Written as DNA, the CDR3 is TGCGCCAGCGGTTATTGGGGGCGAGATGAAAAACTGTTTTTT. The encoded protein is CASGYWGRDEKLFF.

The genes are TRBV2 and TRBJ2-3; D is possibly TRBD2 (5 bases). Per germline, CDR1 SNHLY and CDR2 FYNNEI. The CDR3 has 15 residues. V was shortened by 6 bases and J by 1 base, with 14 bases between the two germline ends. The CDR3 DNA reads as TGTGCCAGCAGCTCAGAGGGTTCGGGCACAGATACGCAGTATTTT. Translation gives CASSSEGSGTDTQYF.